The rows below give T cell receptor beta chains drawn from one sample of a study of shared clonotypes between healthy human individuals. Repertoires were generated with immunoSEQ multiplex PCR, while TCRdb's copy carries only in-frame clones and drops some. The top ten hold about 0.45% of the sample, which has about 1.5 million clones, 95% to 99% seen once. The specimen was naive CD4+ T cells sorted from blood. Receptor source: a man aged 25-45 years in good health. Each CDR3 is given with its conserved first and last residue. The D gene is left open where the match is weak. A clone size is listed for some rows: how often the clone was seen (once, few, many), or a class if it is expanded.

j_call v_call d_call clone_size cdr3_nt cdr3_aa
TRBJ2-2 TRBV10-3 TRBD2 NA TGTGCCATTGGTCACAAGCGGGATATCACCGGGGAGCTGTTTTTT CAIGHKRDITGELFF
TRBJ1-1 TRBV29-1 NA NA TGCAGCGTTGGGGGGATGAACACTGAAGCTTTCTTT CSVGGMNTEAFF
TRBJ2-7 TRBV6-5 TRBD2 NA TGTGCCAGCAGTTCAGCGGGAGGGCCCCACGAGCAGTACTTC CASSSAGGPHEQYF
TRBJ2-1 TRBV28 TRBD2 NA TGTGCCAGCAGTTTAGCGGGAGGAGTCTCCTACAATGAGCAGTTCTTC CASSLAGGVSYNEQFF
TRBJ2-7 TRBV5-5 NA NA TGTGCCAGCAGCTTGGGTGGGGTCAACGAGCAGTACTTC CASSLGGVNEQYF
TRBJ2-1 TRBV5-1 NA NA TGCGCCAGCAGCTCCGGGGGGCAGGGGGCGATCAATGAGCAGTTCTTC CASSSGGQGAINEQFF
TRBJ2-4 TRBV12-2 NA NA TGTGCAAGTCGCTTAGGTGGGCTAGCGGGAGGATACATTCAGTACTTC CASRLGGLAGGYIQYF
TRBJ1-2 TRBV6-1 NA NA TGTGCCAGCAGTGAGGATCCGGCGTTATATGGCTACACCTTC CASSEDPALYGYTF
TRBJ1-1 TRBV5-4 NA NA TGTGCCAGCAGCATAGCCGGACGGACGAGGAACACTGAAGCTTTCTTT CASSIAGRTRNTEAFF
TRBJ2-7 TRBV10-3 NA NA TGTGCCATCAAGGCGGGATTGACCTACGAGCAGTACTTC CAIKAGLTYEQYF
TRBJ2-7 TRBV5-1 TRBD1 NA TGCGCCAGCAGCGCAACGGGACAGGCCTACGAGCAGTACTTC CASSATGQAYEQYF
TRBJ1-2 TRBV6-5 TRBD1 few TGTGCCAGCAGTAGGACAGGGGATGGCTACACCTTC CASSRTGDGYTF
TRBJ1-1 TRBV7-2 TRBD1 NA TGTGCCAGCAGCGACAGGGGTACTGAAGCTTTCTTT CASSDRGTEAFF
TRBJ2-1 TRBV7-7 TRBD2 NA TGTGCCAGCAGCTTAGGGGGGGGGAAACACAATGAGCAGTTCTTC CASSLGGGKHNEQFF
TRBJ2-1 TRBV19 NA NA TGTGCCAGTAGCCGACAGAATGAGCAGTTCTTC CASSRQNEQFF
TRBJ2-7 TRBV5-1 NA NA TGCGCCAGCAGCACGCTGGTAGGGGGGAGCTCCTACGAGCAGTACTTC CASSTLVGGSSYEQYF